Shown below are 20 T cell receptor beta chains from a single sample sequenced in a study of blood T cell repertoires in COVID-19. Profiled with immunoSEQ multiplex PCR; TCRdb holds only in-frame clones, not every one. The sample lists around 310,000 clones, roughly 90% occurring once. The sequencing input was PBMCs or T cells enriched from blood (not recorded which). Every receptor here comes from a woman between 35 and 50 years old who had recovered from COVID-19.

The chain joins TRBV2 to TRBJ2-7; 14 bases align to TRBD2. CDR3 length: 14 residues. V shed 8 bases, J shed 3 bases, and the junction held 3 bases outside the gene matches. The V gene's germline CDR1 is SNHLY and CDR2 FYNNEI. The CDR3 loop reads CASYGLAGGYEQYF. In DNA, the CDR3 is TGTGCCAGCTATGGACTAGCGGGGGGCTACGAGCAGTACTTC.

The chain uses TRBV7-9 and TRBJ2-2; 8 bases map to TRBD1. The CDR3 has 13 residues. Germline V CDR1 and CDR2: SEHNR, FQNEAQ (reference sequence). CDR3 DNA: TGTGCTGAAGACAGGGGTAACACCGGGGAGCTGTTTTTT. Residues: CAEDRGNTGELFF.

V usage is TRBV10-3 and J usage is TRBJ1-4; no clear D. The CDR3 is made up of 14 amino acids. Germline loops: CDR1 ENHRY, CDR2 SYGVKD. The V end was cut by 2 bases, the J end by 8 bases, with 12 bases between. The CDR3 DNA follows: TGTGCCATCAGTGAGGCAGGTCGAGAAGAAAAACTGTTTTTT. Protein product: CAISEAGREEKLFF.

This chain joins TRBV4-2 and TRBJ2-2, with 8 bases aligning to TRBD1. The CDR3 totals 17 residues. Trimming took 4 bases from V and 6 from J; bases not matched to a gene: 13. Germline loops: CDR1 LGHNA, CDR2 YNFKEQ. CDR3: CASSLSRDRGGPGELFF. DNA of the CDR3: TGTGCCAGCAGCCTCTCCAGAGACAGGGGAGGCCCCGGGGAGCTGTTTTTT.

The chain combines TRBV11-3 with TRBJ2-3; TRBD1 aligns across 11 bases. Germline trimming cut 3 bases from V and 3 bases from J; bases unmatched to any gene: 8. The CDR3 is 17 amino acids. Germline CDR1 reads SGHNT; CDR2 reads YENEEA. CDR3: CASSFMGDRGITDTQYF. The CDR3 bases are TGTGCCAGCAGCTTTATGGGGGACAGGGGGATTACAGATACGCAGTATTTT.

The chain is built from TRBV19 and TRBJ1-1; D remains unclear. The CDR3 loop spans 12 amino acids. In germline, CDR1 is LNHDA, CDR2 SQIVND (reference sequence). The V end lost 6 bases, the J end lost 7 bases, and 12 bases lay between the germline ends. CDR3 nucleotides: TGTGCCAGTAGGGGAGGGTATCTTGAAGCTTTCTTT. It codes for CASRGGYLEAFF. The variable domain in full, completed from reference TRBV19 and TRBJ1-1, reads DGGITQSPKYLFRKEGQNVTLSCEQNLNHDAMYWYRQDPGQGLRLIYYSQIVNDFQKGDIAEGYSVSREKKESFPLTVTSAQKNPTAFYLCASRGGYLEAFFGQGTRLTVV.

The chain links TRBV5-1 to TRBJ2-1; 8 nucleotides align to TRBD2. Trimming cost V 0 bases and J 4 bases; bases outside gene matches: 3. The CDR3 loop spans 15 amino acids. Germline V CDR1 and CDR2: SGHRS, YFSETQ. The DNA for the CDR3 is TGCGCCAGCAGCTTGGGAGCGGGGGAGTACAATGAGCAGTTCTTC. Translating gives CASSLGAGEYNEQFF.

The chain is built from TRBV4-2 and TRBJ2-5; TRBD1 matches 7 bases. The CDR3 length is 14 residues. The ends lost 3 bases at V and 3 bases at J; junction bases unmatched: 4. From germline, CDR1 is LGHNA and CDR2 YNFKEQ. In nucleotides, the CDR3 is TGTGCCAGCAGCCAGACCGGGACAGAAGAGACCCAGTACTTC. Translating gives CASSQTGTEETQYF.

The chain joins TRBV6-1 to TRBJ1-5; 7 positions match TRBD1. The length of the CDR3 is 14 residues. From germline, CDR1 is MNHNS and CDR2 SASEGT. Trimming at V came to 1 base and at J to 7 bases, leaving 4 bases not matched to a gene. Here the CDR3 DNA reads TGTGCCAGCAGTGAAGGAACAGGGGCGCAGCCCCAGCATTTT. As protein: CASSEGTGAQPQHF.

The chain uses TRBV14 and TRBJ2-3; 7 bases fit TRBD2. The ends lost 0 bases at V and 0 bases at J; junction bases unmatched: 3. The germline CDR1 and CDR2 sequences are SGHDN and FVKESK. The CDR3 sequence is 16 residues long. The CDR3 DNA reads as TGTGCCAGCAGCCAAGAAACTAGCGCTAGCACAGATACGCAGTATTTT. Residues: CASSQETSASTDTQYF.

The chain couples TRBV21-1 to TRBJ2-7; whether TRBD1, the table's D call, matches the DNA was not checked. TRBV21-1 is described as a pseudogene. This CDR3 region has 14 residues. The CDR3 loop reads CASELGRGRPEQYF. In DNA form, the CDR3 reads TGTGCCAGCGAGCTGGGCAGGGGGCGCCCCGAGCAGTACTTC.

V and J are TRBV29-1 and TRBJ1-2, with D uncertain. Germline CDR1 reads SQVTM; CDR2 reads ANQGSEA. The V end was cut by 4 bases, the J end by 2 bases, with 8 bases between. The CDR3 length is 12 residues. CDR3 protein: CSVGAGNYGYTF. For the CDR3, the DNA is TGCAGCGTTGGGGCGGGCAACTATGGCTACACCTTC.

Written as DNA, the CDR3 is TGTGCCAGCAGTCCATTAACTGGGCCTTTTGATACGCAGTATTTT. Its protein is CASSPLTGPFDTQYF. The genes are TRBV27 and TRBJ2-3, with no clear D. V was shortened by 5 bases and J by 6 bases, with 18 bases between the two germline ends. The CDR3 is 15 residues long. The V gene's germline CDR1 is MNHEY and CDR2 SMNVEV (reference sequence).

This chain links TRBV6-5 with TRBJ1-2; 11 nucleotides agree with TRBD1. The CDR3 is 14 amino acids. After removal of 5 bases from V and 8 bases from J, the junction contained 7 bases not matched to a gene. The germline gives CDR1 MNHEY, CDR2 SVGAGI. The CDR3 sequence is CASSPDRGLEGYTF. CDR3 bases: TGTGCCAGCAGTCCGGACAGGGGGCTTGAAGGCTACACCTTC.

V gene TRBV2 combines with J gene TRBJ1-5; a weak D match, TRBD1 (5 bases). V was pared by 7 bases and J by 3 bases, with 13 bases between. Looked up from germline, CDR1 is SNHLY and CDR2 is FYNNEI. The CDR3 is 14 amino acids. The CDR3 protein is CASNYGGTNQPQHF. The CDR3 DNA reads TGTGCCAGCAACTATGGGGGGACCAATCAGCCCCAGCATTTT. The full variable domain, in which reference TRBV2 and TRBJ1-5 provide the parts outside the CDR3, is EPEVTQTPSHQVTQMGQEVILRCVPISNHLYFYWYRQILGQKVEFLVSFYNNEISEKSEIFDDQFSVERPDGSNFTLKIRSTKLEDSAMYFCASNYGGTNQPQHFGDGTRLSIL.

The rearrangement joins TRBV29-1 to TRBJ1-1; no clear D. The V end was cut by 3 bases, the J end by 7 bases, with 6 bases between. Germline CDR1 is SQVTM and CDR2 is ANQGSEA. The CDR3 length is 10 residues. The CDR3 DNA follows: TGCAGCGTTGATGGGCGTGAAGCTTTCTTT. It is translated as CSVDGREAFF.

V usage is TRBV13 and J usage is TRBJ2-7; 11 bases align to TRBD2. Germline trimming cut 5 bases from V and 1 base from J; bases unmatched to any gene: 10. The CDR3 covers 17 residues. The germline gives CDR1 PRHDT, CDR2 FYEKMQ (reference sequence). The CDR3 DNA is TGTGCCAGCAGCCAGACGGCTAGCGGGAGGAAATCCTACGAGCAGTACTTC. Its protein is CASSQTASGRKSYEQYF.

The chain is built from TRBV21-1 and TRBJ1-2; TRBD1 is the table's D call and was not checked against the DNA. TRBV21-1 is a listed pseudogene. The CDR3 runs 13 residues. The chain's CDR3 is CASRGGANYGYTF. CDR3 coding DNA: TGTGCCAGCCGAGGGGGCGCGAACTATGGCTACACCTTC.

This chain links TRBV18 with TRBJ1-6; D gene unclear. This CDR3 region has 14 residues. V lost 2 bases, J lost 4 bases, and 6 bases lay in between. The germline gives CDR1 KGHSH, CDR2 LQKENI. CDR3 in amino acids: CASSPREYNSPLHF. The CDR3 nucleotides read TGTGCCAGCTCACCAAGAGAATATAATTCACCCCTCCACTTT.

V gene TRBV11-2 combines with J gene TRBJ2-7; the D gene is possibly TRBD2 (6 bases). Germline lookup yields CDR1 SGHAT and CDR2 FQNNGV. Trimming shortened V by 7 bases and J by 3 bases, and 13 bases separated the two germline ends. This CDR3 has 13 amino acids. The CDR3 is CASTPGVSYEQYF. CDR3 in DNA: TGTGCCAGCACCCCGGGGGTGAGCTACGAGCAGTACTTC.